This TCR beta chain appears in the sequencing data of a study of T cell repertoires in cytomegalovirus infection. Per the germline V gene, CDR1 is SNHLY and CDR2 is FYNNEI. There are 13 residues in the CDR3. Trimming stripped 6 bases from V and 2 bases from J, with 10 bases between. TCRdb itself ran the reads through MiXCR, one entry per CDR3 protein. This repertoire shows about 740,000 distinct CDR3 sequences, less than 40% found once; its top ten account for roughly 2.8%. The sequencing input was PBMCs. The chain has TRBV2 and TRBJ2-5, with no clear D. The TCR originated in a human donor in good health (CMV status not recorded). Some clones in this sample may be carry-over from other donors' samples. The CDR3 loop is CASRSNLQETQYF. The CDR3 region has the DNA TGTGCCAGCAGATCGAATCTGCAAGAGACCCAGTACTTC.